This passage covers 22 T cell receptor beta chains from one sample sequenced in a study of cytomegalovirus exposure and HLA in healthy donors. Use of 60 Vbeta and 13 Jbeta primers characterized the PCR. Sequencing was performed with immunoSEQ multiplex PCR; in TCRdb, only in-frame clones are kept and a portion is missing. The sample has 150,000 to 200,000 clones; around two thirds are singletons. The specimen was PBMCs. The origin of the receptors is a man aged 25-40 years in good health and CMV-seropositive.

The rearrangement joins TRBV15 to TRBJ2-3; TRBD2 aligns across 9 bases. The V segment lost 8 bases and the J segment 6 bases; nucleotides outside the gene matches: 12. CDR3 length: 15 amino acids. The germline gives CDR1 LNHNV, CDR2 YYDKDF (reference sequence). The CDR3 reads CATSRGGREEDTQYF. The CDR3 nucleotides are TGTGCCACCTCTCGGGGCGGGAGGGAAGAGGATACGCAGTATTTT.

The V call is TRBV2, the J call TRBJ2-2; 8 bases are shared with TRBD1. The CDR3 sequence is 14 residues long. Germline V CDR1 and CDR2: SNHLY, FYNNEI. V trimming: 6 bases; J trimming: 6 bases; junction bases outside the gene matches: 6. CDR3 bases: TGTGCCAGCAGCAAAGACAGGGGAGCCGGGGAGCTGTTTTTT. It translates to CASSKDRGAGELFF.

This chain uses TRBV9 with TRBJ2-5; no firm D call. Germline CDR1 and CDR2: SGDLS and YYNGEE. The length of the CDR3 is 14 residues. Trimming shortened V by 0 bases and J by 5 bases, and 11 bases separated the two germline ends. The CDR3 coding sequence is TGTGCCAGCAGCGTAGGCTCAGAGGTGGAGACCCAGTACTTC. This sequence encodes CASSVGSEVETQYF.

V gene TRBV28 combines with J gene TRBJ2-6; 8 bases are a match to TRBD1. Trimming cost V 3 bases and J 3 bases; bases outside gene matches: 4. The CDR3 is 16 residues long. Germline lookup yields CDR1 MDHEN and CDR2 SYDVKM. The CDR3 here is CASSFGTGSGANVLTF. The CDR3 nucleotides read TGTGCCAGCAGTTTTGGGACAGGCAGTGGGGCCAACGTCCTGACTTTC.

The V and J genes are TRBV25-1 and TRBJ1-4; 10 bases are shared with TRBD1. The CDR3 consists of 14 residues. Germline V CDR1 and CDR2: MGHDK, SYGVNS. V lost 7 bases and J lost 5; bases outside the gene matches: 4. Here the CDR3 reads CASTGQGRNEKLFF. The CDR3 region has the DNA TGTGCCAGCACGGGACAGGGGAGAAATGAAAAACTGTTTTTT. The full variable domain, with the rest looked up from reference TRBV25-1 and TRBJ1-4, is EADIYQTPRYLVIGTGKKITLECSQTMGHDKMYWYQQDPGMELHLIHYSYGVNSTEKGDLSSESTVSRIRTEHFPLTLESARPSHTSQYLCASTGQGRNEKLFFGSGTQLSVL.

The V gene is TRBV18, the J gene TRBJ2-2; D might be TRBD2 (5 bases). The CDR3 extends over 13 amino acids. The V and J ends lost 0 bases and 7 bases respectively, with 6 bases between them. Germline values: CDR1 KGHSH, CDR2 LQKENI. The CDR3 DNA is TGTGCCAGCTCACCACCCCGGGACGGGGAGCTGTTTTTT. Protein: CASSPPRDGELFF.

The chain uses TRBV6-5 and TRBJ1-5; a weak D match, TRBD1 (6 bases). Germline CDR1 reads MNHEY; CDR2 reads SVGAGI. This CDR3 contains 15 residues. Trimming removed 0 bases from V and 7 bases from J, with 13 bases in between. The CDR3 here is CASSYSGGDGQPQHF. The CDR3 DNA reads TGTGCCAGCAGTTACTCTGGGGGCGACGGGCAGCCCCAGCATTTT.

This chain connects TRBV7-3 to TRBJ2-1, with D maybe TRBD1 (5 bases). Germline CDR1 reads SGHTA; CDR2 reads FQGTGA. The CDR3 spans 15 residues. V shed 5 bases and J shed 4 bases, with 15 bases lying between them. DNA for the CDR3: TGTGCCAGCAGCCTGACAGTTGGGGTTTACAATGAGCAGTTCTTC. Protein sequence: CASSLTVGVYNEQFF.

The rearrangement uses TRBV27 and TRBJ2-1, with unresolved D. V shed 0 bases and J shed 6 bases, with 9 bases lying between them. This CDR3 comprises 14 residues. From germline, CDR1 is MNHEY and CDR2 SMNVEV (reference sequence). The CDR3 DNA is TGTGCCAGCAGTTTATCACAGATCATCAATGAGCAGTTCTTC. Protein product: CASSLSQIINEQFF.

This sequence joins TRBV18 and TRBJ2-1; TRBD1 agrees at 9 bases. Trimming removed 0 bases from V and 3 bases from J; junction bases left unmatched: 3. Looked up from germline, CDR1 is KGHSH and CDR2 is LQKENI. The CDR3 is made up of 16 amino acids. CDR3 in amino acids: CASSPPGTGNYNEQFF. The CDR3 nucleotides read TGTGCCAGCTCACCACCGGGGACAGGGAACTACAATGAGCAGTTCTTC. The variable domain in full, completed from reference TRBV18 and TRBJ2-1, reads NAGVMQNPRHLVRRRGQEARLRCSPMKGHSHVYWYRQLPEEGLKFMVYLQKENIIDESGMPKERFSAEFPKEGPSILRIQQVVRGDSAAYFCASSPPGTGNYNEQFFGPGTRLTVL.

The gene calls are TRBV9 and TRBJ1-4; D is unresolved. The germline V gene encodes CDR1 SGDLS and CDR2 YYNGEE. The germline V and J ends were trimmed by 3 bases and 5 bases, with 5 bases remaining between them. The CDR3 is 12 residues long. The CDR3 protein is CASSGTNEKLFF. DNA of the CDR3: TGTGCCAGCAGCGGAACAAATGAAAAACTGTTTTTT.

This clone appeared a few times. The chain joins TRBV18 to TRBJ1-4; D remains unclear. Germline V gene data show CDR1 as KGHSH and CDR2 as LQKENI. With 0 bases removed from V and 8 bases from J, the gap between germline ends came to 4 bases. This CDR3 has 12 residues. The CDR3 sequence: CASSPPLEKLFF. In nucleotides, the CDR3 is TGTGCCAGCTCACCACCCCTAGAAAAACTGTTTTTT. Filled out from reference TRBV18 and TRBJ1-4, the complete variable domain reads NAGVMQNPRHLVRRRGQEARLRCSPMKGHSHVYWYRQLPEEGLKFMVYLQKENIIDESGMPKERFSAEFPKEGPSILRIQQVVRGDSAAYFCASSPPLEKLFFGSGTQLSVL.

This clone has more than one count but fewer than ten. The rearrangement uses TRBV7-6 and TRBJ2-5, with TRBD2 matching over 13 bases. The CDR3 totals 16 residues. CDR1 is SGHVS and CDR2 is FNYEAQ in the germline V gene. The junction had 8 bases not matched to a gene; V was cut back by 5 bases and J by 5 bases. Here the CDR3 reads CASSQLAGGFGETQYF. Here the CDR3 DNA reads TGTGCCAGCAGCCAACTAGCGGGAGGGTTCGGGGAGACCCAGTACTTC.

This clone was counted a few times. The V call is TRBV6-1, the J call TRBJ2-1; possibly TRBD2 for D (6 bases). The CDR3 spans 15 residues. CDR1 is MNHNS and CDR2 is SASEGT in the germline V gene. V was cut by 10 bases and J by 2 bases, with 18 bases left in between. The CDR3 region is CATIQAGGTYNEQFF. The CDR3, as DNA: TGTGCCACCATACAGGCCGGCGGGACCTACAATGAGCAGTTCTTC.

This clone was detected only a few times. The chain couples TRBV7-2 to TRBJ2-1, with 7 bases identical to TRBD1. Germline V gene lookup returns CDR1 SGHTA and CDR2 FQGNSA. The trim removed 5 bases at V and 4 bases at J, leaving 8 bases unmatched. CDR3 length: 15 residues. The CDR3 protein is CASSHGTDLYNEQFF. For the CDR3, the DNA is TGTGCCAGCAGCCACGGGACAGACCTTTACAATGAGCAGTTCTTC.

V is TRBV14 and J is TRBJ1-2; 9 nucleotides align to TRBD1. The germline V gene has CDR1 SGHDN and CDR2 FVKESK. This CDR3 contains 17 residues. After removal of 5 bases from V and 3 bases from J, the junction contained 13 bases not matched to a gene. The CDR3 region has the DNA TGTGCCAGCAGCTACGATGCGGGACAGGGCGTTTACTATGGCTACACCTTC. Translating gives CASSYDAGQGVYYGYTF.

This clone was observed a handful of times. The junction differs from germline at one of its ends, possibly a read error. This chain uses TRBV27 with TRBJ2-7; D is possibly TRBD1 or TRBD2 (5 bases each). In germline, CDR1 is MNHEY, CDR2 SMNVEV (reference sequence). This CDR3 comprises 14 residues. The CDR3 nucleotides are TGTGCCAGCAGTCTATCGGGGCCCTCCTACGAGCAGTACTTC. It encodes CASSLSGPSYEQYF.

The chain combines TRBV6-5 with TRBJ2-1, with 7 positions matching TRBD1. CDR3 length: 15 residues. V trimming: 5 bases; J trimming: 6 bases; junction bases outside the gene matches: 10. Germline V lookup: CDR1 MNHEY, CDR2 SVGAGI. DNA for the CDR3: TGTGCCAGCAGTCGTCCCGGGACAGTGCGCAATGAGCAGTTCTTC. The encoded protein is CASSRPGTVRNEQFF.

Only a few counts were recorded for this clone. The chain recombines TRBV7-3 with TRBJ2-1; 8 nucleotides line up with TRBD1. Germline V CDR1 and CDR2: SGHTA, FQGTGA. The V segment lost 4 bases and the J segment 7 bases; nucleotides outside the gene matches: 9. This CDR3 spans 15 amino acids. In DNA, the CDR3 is TGTGCCAGCAGCTCCCCGGACAGGGTTGGGAATGAGCAGTTCTTC. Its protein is CASSSPDRVGNEQFF.

Written as DNA, the CDR3 is TGCGCCAGCAGTACCCGGGACAGAACGACAGATACGCAGTATTTT. It is translated as CASSTRDRTTDTQYF. This chain connects TRBV23-1 to TRBJ2-3, with 7 positions matching TRBD1. TRBV23-1 is an ORF for which the function is uncertain. The V segment lost 5 bases and the J segment 3 bases; nucleotides outside the gene matches: 8. There are 15 residues in the CDR3.

Here the CDR3 reads CASSGTVSSYNEQFF. CDR3 DNA sequence: TGTGCCAGCAGCGGGACAGTGAGCTCCTACAATGAGCAGTTCTTC. The chain recombines TRBV9 with TRBJ2-1; D might be TRBD1 (6 bases). CDR1 and CDR2 from the germline V gene are SGDLS and YYNGEE. The V gene lost 3 bases and the J gene lost 0 bases, with 10 bases spanning the gap. The CDR3 contains 15 residues.

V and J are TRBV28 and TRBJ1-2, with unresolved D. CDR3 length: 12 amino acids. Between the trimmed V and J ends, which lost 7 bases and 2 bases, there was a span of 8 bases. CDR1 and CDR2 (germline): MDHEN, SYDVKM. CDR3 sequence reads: CASTNTNYGYTF. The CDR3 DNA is TGTGCCAGCACCAACACCAACTATGGCTACACCTTC.